A selection of T cell receptor beta chains follows, all from one sample in a study of T cell changes during pregnancy in multiple sclerosis. Using immunoSEQ multiplex PCR, the repertoire was profiled, and TCRdb retains in-frame clones only, with some absent. The data hold about 30,000 clones, with about 89% observed a single time. The input for sequencing was CD8+ T cells from peripheral blood mononuclear cells, taken before pregnancy. All receptors come from a female donor with multiple sclerosis, enrolled in a pregnancy study. The CDR3 runs from the conserved cysteine through the conserved F or W. D genes are given only for firm matches. A clone size is listed for some rows: how often the clone was seen (once, few, many), or a class if it is expanded.

TRBV7-9	-	14	TRBD2	TRBJ2-5	TGTGCCAGCAGCTTAGTTAGCGGGAGTGAGACCCAGTACTTC	CASSLVSGSETQYF
TRBV4-1	-	16	-	TRBJ2-1	TGCGCCAGCAGCCAAGTTGCAACGGGAGATTTCGATGAGCAGTTCTTC	CASSQVATGDFDEQFF
TRBV28	-	15	-	TRBJ1-1	TGTGCCAGCAGTTTCGTCAGGGGTTTGAACACTGAAGCTTTCTTT	CASSFVRGLNTEAFF
TRBV4-2	-	18	-	TRBJ1-4	TGTGCCAGCAGCCAAGATAATGTGGGGAGCGGGGAGAGGGAAAAACTGTTTTTT	CASSQDNVGSGEREKLFF
TRBV7-8	-	13	-	TRBJ2-2	TGTGCCAGCAGCCCAGGGGTTACCGGGGAGCTGTTTTTT	CASSPGVTGELFF
TRBV25-1	-	11	-	TRBJ2-1	TGTGCCAGCATAGAGGGTAGTGAGCAGTTCTTC	CASIEGSEQFF
TRBV28	-	14	TRBD1	TRBJ1-2	TGTGCCAGCAGGCCGGGACAGGGGGCGCGGGGCTACACCTTC	CASRPGQGARGYTF
TRBV19	-	16	-	TRBJ1-5	TGTGCCAGTAGTATTGAGACAGCATATAGCAATCAGCCCCAGCATTTT	CASSIETAYSNQPQHF
TRBV29-1	-	11	-	TRBJ2-7	TGCAGCGTTGAGGACTTCTACGAGCAGTACTTC	CSVEDFYEQYF
TRBV7-9	-	16	TRBD1	TRBJ2-1	TGTGCCAGCAGCTTATCTACAGGGGGTAGGTACAATGAGCAGTTCTTC	CASSLSTGGRYNEQFF
TRBV4-1	-	14	-	TRBJ1-1	TGCGCCAGCAGCCAAACAGGGTCGAGCACTGAAGCTTTCTTT	CASSQTGSSTEAFF
TRBV6-6	-	14	TRBD1	TRBJ2-5	TGTGCCAGCAGCCTTGGGACAGCCATAGAGACCCAGTACTTC	CASSLGTAIETQYF
TRBV7-9	-	13	-	TRBJ2-7	TGTGCCAGCAGCTTATCAGGGAACTACGAGCAGTACTTC	CASSLSGNYEQYF
TRBV4-3	-	16	TRBD1	TRBJ2-7	TGCGCCAGCAGCCAAGATCGACAGGGGAACTCCTACGAGCAGTACTTC	CASSQDRQGNSYEQYF
TRBV21-1	-	16	-	TRBJ2-7	TGTGCCAGCAGCAAAGTGGGGACTAGCGGGAGGGCTGGGCAGTACTTC	CASSKVGTSGRAGQYF
TRBV7-9	once	16	TRBD2	TRBJ2-1	TGTGCCAGCAGCCCCCAACTAGCGGAAATGTACAATGAGCAGTTCTTC	CASSPQLAEMYNEQFF
TRBV20-1	-	11	-	TRBJ2-3	TGCAGTGCTAGCGGCACAGATACGCAGTATTTT	CSASGTDTQYF
TRBV28	-	15	TRBD2	TRBJ2-5	TGTGCCAGCAGTGAAAGGCGGGAGGGGTTAGAGACCCAGTACTTC	CASSERREGLETQYF
TRBV7-9	-	15	TRBD1	TRBJ1-2	TGTGCCAGCAGCCCCCGAGATACAGGGGGCGAAGGCTACACCTTC	CASSPRDTGGEGYTF
TRBV5-1	-	14	TRBD1	TRBJ1-4	TGCGCCAGCAGCTTGGTCAGGGGGGACGAAAAACTGTTTTTT	CASSLVRGDEKLFF
TRBV27	-	14	-	TRBJ2-2	TGTGCCAGCAGTTTATGGACTGCGGAAGGGGAGCTGTTTTTT	CASSLWTAEGELFF
TRBV27	-	15	-	TRBJ2-1	TGTGCCAGCAGTTTAGGCAGGTACCCCTACAATGAGCAGTTCTTC	CASSLGRYPYNEQFF
TRBV7-9	-	13	-	TRBJ2-5	TGTGCCAGCAGCCCCCAGGGGCAAGAGACCCAGTACTTC	CASSPQGQETQYF
TRBV6-5	-	14	TRBD2	TRBJ2-1	TGTGCCAGCAGAGAAGCGGGAGACTCCAATGAGCAGTTCTTC	CASREAGDSNEQFF
TRBV4-1	-	16	TRBD2	TRBJ2-3	TGCGCCAGCAGCCAGAGGACTAGCGGCCTCACAGATACGCAGTATTTT	CASSQRTSGLTDTQYF
TRBV19	-	13	-	TRBJ2-7	TGTGCCAGTAGTCCTACGGACACCTACGAGCAGTACTTC	CASSPTDTYEQYF
TRBV19	-	17	-	TRBJ1-5	TGTGCCAGTAGTATGAGACAGGACCTCTATAGCAATCAGCCCCAGCATTTT	CASSMRQDLYSNQPQHF
TRBV28	-	16	TRBD2	TRBJ2-3	TGTGCCAGCAGTACCCGACTAGCGGAAAGCACAGATACGCAGTATTTT	CASSTRLAESTDTQYF
TRBV19	-	15	TRBD2	TRBJ2-3	TGTGCCAGTAGTATCCGACTAGCGGGATCAGATACGCAGTATTTT	CASSIRLAGSDTQYF
TRBV6-5	once	14	TRBD1	TRBJ1-5	TGTGCCAGCAGCCTAACAGGGGACAATCAGCCCCAGCATTTT	CASSLTGDNQPQHF
TRBV6-5	-	15	TRBD2	TRBJ2-1	TGTGCCAGCACGCTGACTAGCGTCATGATCCATGAGCAGTTCTTC	CASTLTSVMIHEQFF
TRBV4-1	-	17	TRBD2	TRBJ2-3	TGCGCCAGCAGCCTTCAAGGGGTAGCGGGACGGTCAGATACGCAGTATTTT	CASSLQGVAGRSDTQYF
TRBV14	-	14	TRBD2	TRBJ2-7	TGTGCCAGCAGCCCGACTAGCGGGAGAGGCGAGCAGTACTTC	CASSPTSGRGEQYF
TRBV5-1	few	15	-	TRBJ2-7	TGCGCCAGCAGCTTACAGGGTAAGGGGTCCTACGAGCAGTACTTC	CASSLQGKGSYEQYF
TRBV7-9	-	14	-	TRBJ2-2	TGTGCCAGCAGCTCGACAGTAAACACCGGGGAGCTGTTTTTT	CASSSTVNTGELFF
TRBV7-3	-	15	-	TRBJ2-3	TGTGCCAGCAGCTTATCGGAACTAGGTGCAGATACGCAGTATTTT	CASSLSELGADTQYF
TRBV6-5	-	15	-	TRBJ2-3	TGTGCCAGCAGTTACTCCGCTGGGGGGACAGATACGCAGTATTTT	CASSYSAGGTDTQYF
TRBV9	-	14	TRBD1	TRBJ2-1	TGTGCCAGCAGCGGGGACAGAGAATACAATGAGCAGTTCTTC	CASSGDREYNEQFF
TRBV7-9	-	17	TRBD1	TRBJ1-5	TGTGCCAGCAGCTTATTCGAGGGACAGGGTTCAGCCCAGCCCCAGCATTTT	CASSLFEGQGSAQPQHF
TRBV27	-	14	TRBD2	TRBJ2-7	TGTGCCAGCAGTTTGACGAGCGGGAGCTACGAGCAGTACTTC	CASSLTSGSYEQYF
TRBV5-5	-	14	-	TRBJ2-7	TGTGCCAGCAGCTTTTTAAGGAGCTCCTACGAGCAGTACTTC	CASSFLRSSYEQYF